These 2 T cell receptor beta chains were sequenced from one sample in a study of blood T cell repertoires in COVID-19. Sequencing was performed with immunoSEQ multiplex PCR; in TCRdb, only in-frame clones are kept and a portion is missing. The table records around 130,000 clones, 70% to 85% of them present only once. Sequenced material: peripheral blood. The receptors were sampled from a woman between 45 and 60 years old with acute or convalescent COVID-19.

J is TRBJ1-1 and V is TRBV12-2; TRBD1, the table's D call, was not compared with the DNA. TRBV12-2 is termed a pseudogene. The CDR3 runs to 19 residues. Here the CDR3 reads CASRQTGTGKKGTNTEAFF. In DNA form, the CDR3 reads TGTGCAAGTCGTCAAACCGGGACAGGGAAGAAGGGAACGAACACTGAAGCTTTCTTT.

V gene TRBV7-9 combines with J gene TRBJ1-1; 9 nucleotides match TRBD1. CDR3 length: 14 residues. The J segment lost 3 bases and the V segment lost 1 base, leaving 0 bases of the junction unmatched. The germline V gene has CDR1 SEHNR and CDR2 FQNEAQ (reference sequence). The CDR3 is CASSLGTGDTEAFF. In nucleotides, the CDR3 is TGTGCCAGCAGCTTAGGGACAGGGGACACTGAAGCTTTCTTT.